The subject of this entry is one TCR beta chain. V gave up 7 bases and J gave up 1 base, with 8 bases separating them. The CDR3 spans 13 residues. Per the germline V gene, CDR1 is SNHLY and CDR2 is FYNNEI. The repertoire was sequenced with immunoSEQ multiplex PCR; TCRdb's copy has only in-frame clones and lacks some. Among roughly 87,000 clones listed, roughly 90% were seen once. This sample was included in a study of technical replicates of blood from several donors. Sequenced: T cells isolated from PBMCs. The chain recombines TRBV2 with TRBJ1-5, with unresolved D. The TCR was taken from a human donor in good health. Written as DNA, the CDR3 is TGTGCCAGCACGGGTGGCAGCAATCAGCCCCAGCATTTT. It yields the protein CASTGGSNQPQHF.